This T cell receptor beta chain appears in the sequencing data of a study of T cell repertoires in cytomegalovirus infection. Turning to the study itself: CMV infection plus the matching HLA type was flagged by public TCR beta signatures.

The table lists this clonotype with many counts. Antigen specificity is unknown. Study outcomes and limitations: Identification of carriers of CMV plus the relevant HLA was performed using cumulative public TCR beta family frequency. Clonotypes of TCR beta that were HLA-C-restricted and CMV-specific dominated the ex vivo response.

With V trimmed by 3 bases and J by 7 bases, 4 bases remained unmatched. The CDR3 is 13 residues long. Germline V lookup: CDR1 ENHRY, CDR2 SYGVKD. MiXCR, run by TCRdb on the reads, gives a single entry per CDR3 protein. The table shows more than 150,000 distinct CDR3 sequences, with about 21% occurring only once. The sample consisted of PBMCs. The receptor comes from a human donor in good health (CMV status not recorded). Some clones in this sample may be carry-over from other donors' samples. This chain joins TRBV10-3 and TRBJ2-7; 9 bases align to TRBD1. The CDR3 region is CAISDGQGREQYF. The CDR3 region has the DNA TGTGCCATCAGTGATGGACAGGGGCGAGAGCAGTACTTC.